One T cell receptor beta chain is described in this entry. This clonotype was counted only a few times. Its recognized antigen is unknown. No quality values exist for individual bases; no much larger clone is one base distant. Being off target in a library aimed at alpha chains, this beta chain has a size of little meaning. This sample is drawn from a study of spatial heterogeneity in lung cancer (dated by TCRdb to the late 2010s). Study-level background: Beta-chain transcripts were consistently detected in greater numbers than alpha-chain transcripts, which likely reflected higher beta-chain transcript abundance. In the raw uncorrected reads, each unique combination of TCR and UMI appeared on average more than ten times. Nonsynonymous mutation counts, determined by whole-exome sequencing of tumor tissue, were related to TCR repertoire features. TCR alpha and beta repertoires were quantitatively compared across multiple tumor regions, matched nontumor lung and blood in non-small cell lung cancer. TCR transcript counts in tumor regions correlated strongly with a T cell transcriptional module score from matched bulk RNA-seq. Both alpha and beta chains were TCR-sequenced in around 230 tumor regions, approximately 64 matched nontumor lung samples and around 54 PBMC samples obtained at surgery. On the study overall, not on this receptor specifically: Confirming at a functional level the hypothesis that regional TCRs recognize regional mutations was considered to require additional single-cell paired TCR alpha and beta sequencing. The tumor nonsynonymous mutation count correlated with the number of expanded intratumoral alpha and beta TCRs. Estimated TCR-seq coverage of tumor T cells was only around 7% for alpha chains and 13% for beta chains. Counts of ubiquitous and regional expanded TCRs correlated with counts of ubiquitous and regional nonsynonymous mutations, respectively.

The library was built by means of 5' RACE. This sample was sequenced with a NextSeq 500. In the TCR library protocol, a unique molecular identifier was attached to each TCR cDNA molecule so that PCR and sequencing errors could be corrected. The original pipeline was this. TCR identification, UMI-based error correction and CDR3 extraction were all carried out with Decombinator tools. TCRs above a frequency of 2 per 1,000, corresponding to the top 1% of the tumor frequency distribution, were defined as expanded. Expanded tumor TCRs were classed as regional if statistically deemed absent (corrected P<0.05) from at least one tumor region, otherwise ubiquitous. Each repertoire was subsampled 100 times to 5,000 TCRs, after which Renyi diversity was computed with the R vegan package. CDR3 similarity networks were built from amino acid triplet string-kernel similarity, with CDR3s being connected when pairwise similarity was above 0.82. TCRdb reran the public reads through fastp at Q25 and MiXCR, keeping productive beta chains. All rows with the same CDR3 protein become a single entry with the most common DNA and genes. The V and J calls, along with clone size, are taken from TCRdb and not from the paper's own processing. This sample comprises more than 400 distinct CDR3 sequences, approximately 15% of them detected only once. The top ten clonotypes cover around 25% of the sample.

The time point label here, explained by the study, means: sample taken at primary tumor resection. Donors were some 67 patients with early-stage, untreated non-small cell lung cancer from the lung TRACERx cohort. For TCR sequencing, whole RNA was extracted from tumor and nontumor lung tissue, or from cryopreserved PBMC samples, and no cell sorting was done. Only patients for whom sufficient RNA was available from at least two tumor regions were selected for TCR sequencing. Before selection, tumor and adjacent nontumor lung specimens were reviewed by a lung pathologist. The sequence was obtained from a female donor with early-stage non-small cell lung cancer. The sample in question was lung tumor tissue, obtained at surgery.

The nucleotide sequence is given as TGTGCCAGCAGTTTCAACAGGGGGGAGACCCAGTACTTC. Its amino acids are CASSFNRGETQYF. The sequence links TRBV12-3 or TRBV12-4 to TRBJ2-5; 8 middle bases align to TRBD1. Inclusive of the bounding cysteine and phenylalanine, the CDR3 is 13 residues long. The DNA shown is the 39-base CDR3, in frame from base 1. V is pruned by 3 bases and J by 5 bases, leaving 2 bases of the junction without a gene match.